The subject of this entry is one TCR beta chain. What it binds is not known. This entry comes from a study of OX40 agonist ivuxolimab in advanced cancers. Overall study context: Ivuxolimab, an antibody that agonizes OX40 (CD134), was administered to the patients. Partial responses were observed in three patients, of whom one had hepatocellular carcinoma and two had cutaneous melanoma. General study results and limits: Some of the nonresponding patients also showed low levels of normalized T-cell clonal expansion.

Here immunoSEQ multiplex PCR was the method, and the copy in TCRdb shows in-frame clones only, minus some. Of under 65,000 clones listed, about 85% are singletons. CDR3 size: 12 residues. The germline V gene encodes CDR1 LGHNT and CDR2 FRNRAP. V lost 6 bases and J lost 3; bases outside the gene matches: 2. Exclusion of a patient followed from autoimmune disease history or systemic immunosuppression. The rearrangement uses TRBV12-5 and TRBJ2-7; TRBD1 agrees at 7 bases. The TCR originated in an adult with an advanced solid tumor such as melanoma, head and neck, liver or kidney cancer. This sample comprised CD4+ or CD8+ T cells sorted from blood, obtained in a trial of the OX40 agonist ivuxolimab. The CDR3 region has the DNA TGTGCTAGTGGCCGGACAGGCTACGAGCAGTACTTC. Its protein is CASGRTGYEQYF.